These 17 T cell receptor beta chains were sequenced from one sample in a study of blood T cells in healthy people across ages. Next came a second PCR, run for about 7 to 11 cycles, which used a sample-barcoded 5' primer along with a J-beta primer mix. TCRdb ran MiXCR on the 5' RACE reads and lists one entry per CDR3 protein. The data show just under 900,000 distinct CDR3 sequences, about 30% seen once. The source material was blood. All receptors come from a woman over 75 in good health.

This clonotype was counted at least ten times. The chain has TRBV5-1 and TRBJ1-2, with D possibly TRBD1 on 6 matching bases. Trimming cost V 2 bases and J 5 bases, with 16 bases left between them. Germline CDR1 SGHRS, CDR2 YFSETQ. CDR3 length: 15 amino acids. DNA of the CDR3: TGCGCCAGCAGCTTCCCGTTCGAGGGGGATTATGGCTACACCTTC. This codes for CASSFPFEGDYGYTF. Variable domain in full (rest from reference TRBV5-1 and TRBJ1-2): KAGVTQTPRYLIKTRGQQVTLSCSPISGHRSVSWYQQTPGQGLQFLFEYFSETQRNKGNFPGRFSGRQFSNSRSEMNVSTLELGDSALYLCASSFPFEGDYGYTFGSGTRLTVV.

This clonotype was seen a handful of times. A much more abundant neighbour one base away suggests this may be a read error. The J gene is TRBJ2-7, the V gene TRBV29-1; 8 bases match TRBD1. The CDR3 totals 13 residues. The germline gives CDR1 SQVTM, CDR2 ANQGSEA. Trimming cost V 7 bases and J 5 bases; bases outside gene matches: 10. CDR3 DNA: TGCAGCGGTAACGGACAGGGAGTCGACGAGCAGTACTTC. Its translation is CSGNGQGVDEQYF.

V usage is TRBV4-3 and J usage is TRBJ1-5, with D unresolved. V lost 3 bases, J lost 4 bases, and 7 bases lay in between. CDR1 is LGHNA and CDR2 is YSLEER in the germline V gene. The CDR3 runs to 13 residues. CDR3 DNA: TGCGCCAGCAGCCAGACAACGAATCAGCCCCAGCATTTT. Translating it yields CASSQTTNQPQHF.

This clonotype was observed once. V is TRBV5-4 and J is TRBJ2-5, with 7 positions matching TRBD1. The end of the DNA fits TRBJ2-4 better, so the J call may be wrong. The CDR3 is 17 residues long. Germline V lookup: CDR1 SGHNT, CDR2 YYREEE (reference sequence). CDR3 nucleotide sequence: TGTGCCAGCAGCTTGGAACCGGGACAGACAACCAAAAACATTCAGTACTTC. Protein sequence: CASSLEPGQTTKNIQYF.

V is TRBV25-1 and J is TRBJ2-5; possibly TRBD1 for D (6 bases). Germline values: CDR1 MGHDK, CDR2 SYGVNS. This CDR3 is built from 16 residues. Trimming stripped 4 bases from V and 1 base from J, with 16 bases between. The CDR3 loop is CASSVQAGAFQETQYF. CDR3 bases: TGTGCCAGCAGTGTTCAGGCAGGGGCATTCCAAGAGACCCAGTACTTC.

The chain recombines TRBV4-1 with TRBJ2-7, with TRBD1 matching over 8 bases. The DNA end favors TRBJ2-5, so the J call may be wrong. Germline CDR1 MGHRA, CDR2 YSYEKL. The CDR3 contains 13 residues. The CDR3 bases are TGCGCCAGCAGGGCCTACCAGGGGGCGACCCAGTACTTC. This translates into CASRAYQGATQYF.

This clonotype was counted between two and nine times. Given a much more abundant clone one base away, this may be a read error. The chain is built from TRBV12-3 or TRBV12-4 and TRBJ2-3; D unresolved. The CDR3 contains 12 residues. Trimming took off 5 bases at V and 9 bases at J, with 12 bases between the two ends. The CDR3 loop reads CASSPWSGTQYF. CDR3 nucleotide sequence: TGTGCCAGCAGTCCCTGGAGTGGGACGCAGTATTTT.

The chain has TRBV10-3 and TRBJ2-2; D unclear. Germline CDR1 reads ENHRY; CDR2 reads SYGVKD. This CDR3 has 13 amino acids. V dropped 4 bases and J dropped 7 bases, with 10 bases sitting between them. The CDR3 loop reads CAISGFESGELFF. CDR3 in DNA: TGTGCCATCAGTGGGTTTGAGAGCGGGGAGCTGTTTTTT.

This chain links TRBV27 with TRBJ2-2, with no clear D. CDR3 size: 16 residues. Germline V lookup: CDR1 MNHEY, CDR2 SMNVEV (reference sequence). Trimming removed 4 bases from V and 2 bases from J, with 14 bases in between. The CDR3 DNA is TGTGCCAGCAGTTATGTATCAGGCGCTAACACCGGGGAGCTGTTTTTT. This translates into CASSYVSGANTGELFF.

At least ten counts were recorded for this clonotype. CDR3 amino acids: CATSLAGGNNEQFF. CDR3 sequence (DNA): TGTGCCACCAGTCTAGCGGGGGGGAACAATGAGCAGTTCTTC. The V gene is TRBV24-1, the J gene TRBJ2-1; 12 bases fit TRBD2. CDR3 length equals 14 residues. The V and J ends lost 6 bases and 5 bases, in that order; junction bases with no gene match: 1. Germline V CDR1 and CDR2: KGHDR, SFDVKD.

This clonotype was seen repeatedly, ten times or more. V gene TRBV18 combines with J gene TRBJ2-5; D might be TRBD1 (5 bases). CDR3 size: 15 residues. The germline V gene encodes CDR1 KGHSH and CDR2 LQKENI. The V gene lost 1 base and the J gene lost 3 bases, with 12 bases spanning the gap. The chain's CDR3 is CASSPRRTTKETQYF. CDR3 DNA: TGTGCCAGCTCACCACGTCGGACAACGAAAGAGACCCAGTACTTC.

The chain couples TRBV20-1 to TRBJ2-3, with D perhaps TRBD2 (7 bases). The CDR3 has 15 amino acids. Germline CDR1 reads DFQATT; CDR2 reads SNEGSKA (reference sequence). With 3 bases removed from V and 5 bases from J, the gap between germline ends came to 18 bases. This CDR3 reads CSASLNRGAGDTQYF. CDR3 nucleotide sequence: TGCAGTGCTAGTCTCAATCGGGGGGCGGGAGATACGCAGTATTTT.

The chain couples TRBV3-1 to TRBJ1-2; maybe TRBD1 (5 bases). CDR3 length equals 15 residues. Trimming took off 1 base at V and 4 bases at J, with 13 bases between the two ends. CDR1 and CDR2 (germline): LGHDT, YNNKEL (reference sequence). This CDR3 is CASSQVLGQAYGYTF. In nucleotides, the CDR3 is TGTGCCAGCAGCCAAGTCTTGGGGCAAGCCTATGGCTACACCTTC.

This clonotype was detected only once. The CDR3 spells CASNQSGYGYTF. The DNA of the CDR3 is TGTGCCAGCAACCAATCAGGGTATGGCTACACCTTC. The rearrangement joins TRBV7-8 to TRBJ1-2, with TRBD1 as a possible D gene (5 bases). Trimming shortened V by 7 bases and J by 5 bases, and 11 bases separated the two germline ends. The CDR3 sequence is 12 residues long. The germline V gene has CDR1 SGHVS and CDR2 FQNEAQ.

This clonotype showed up many times. The chain uses TRBV29-1 and TRBJ1-1, with D unclear. The CDR3 extends over 11 amino acids. The V gene lost 1 base and the J gene lost 10 bases, with 10 bases spanning the gap. Germline V gene sequence: CDR1 SQVTM, CDR2 ANQGSEA. The CDR3 region is CSVEAGLRAFF. CDR3 nucleotide sequence: TGCAGCGTTGAAGCCGGCCTGCGAGCTTTCTTT. Combining the CDR3 with reference TRBV29-1 and TRBJ1-1 gives the whole variable domain SAVISQKPSRDICQRGTSLTIQCQVDSQVTMMFWYRQQPGQSLTLIATANQGSEATYESGFVIDKFPISRPNLTFSTLTVSNMSPEDSSIYLCSVEAGLRAFFGQGTRLTVV.

This clonotype has ten or more counts. The chain carries TRBV7-8 and TRBJ2-5; TRBD2 agrees at 13 bases. The CDR3 totals 18 residues. CDR1 SGHVS and CDR2 FQNEAQ come from the germline V gene. V shed 4 bases, J shed 0 bases, and the junction held 8 bases outside the gene matches. CDR3 in DNA: TGTGCCAGCAGCTCGTGGACTAGCGGGGGCCAGTACCAAGAGACCCAGTACTTC. Amino acid sequence: CASSSWTSGGQYQETQYF.

As for this clonotype: Since a much larger clone is just one base distant, this may be a read error. The V gene is TRBV7-2, the J gene TRBJ1-2, with a weak D call TRBD1 (5 bases). Germline V gene lookup returns CDR1 SGHTA and CDR2 FQGNSA. CDR3 length: 15 residues. Trimming took 5 bases from V and 6 from J, leaving 19 bases between them. The chain's CDR3 is CASSLWDAGRDGYTF. CDR3 sequence (DNA): TGTGCCAGCAGCCTCTGGGACGCCGGGAGGGATGGCTACACCTTC.